The 13 T cell receptor beta chains presented below share a single source sample, sequenced in a study of T cell responses to AZD1222 COVID-19 vaccine. TCRdb keeps only in-frame clones here, not all; method: immunoSEQ multiplex PCR. The table lists roughly 120,000 clones, just over 85% of them singletons, with approximately 7.5% in the top ten. Sequenced material: peripheral blood, taken on day 0 of AZD1222 vaccination. These TCRs come from an adult in good health.

V and J are TRBV28 and TRBJ2-5; tentative D call: TRBD2 (5 bases). Germline V CDR1 and CDR2: MDHEN, SYDVKM. The CDR3 contains 14 residues. The germline V and J ends were trimmed by 8 bases and 0 bases, with 13 bases remaining between them. DNA of the CDR3: TGTGCCAGCGGCGGACTCTCGTACCAAGAGACCCAGTACTTC. It translates to CASGGLSYQETQYF.

This clone has only one observation. The rearrangement joins TRBV6-5 to TRBJ2-3, with 7 bases matching TRBD2. Germline CDR1 and CDR2: MNHEY and SVGAGI. This CDR3 has 14 residues. The ends lost 7 bases at V and 0 bases at J; junction bases unmatched: 4. As DNA, the CDR3 is TGTGCCAGCAAGACTAGCCCTAGCACAGATACGCAGTATTTT. Translated, it gives CASKTSPSTDTQYF.

Only one count was recorded for this clone. The rearrangement uses TRBV11-3 and TRBJ1-1; the D is unclear. The germline V gene has CDR1 SGHNT and CDR2 YENEEA. V was shortened by 0 bases and J by 4 bases, with 12 bases between the two germline ends. The CDR3 extends over 15 amino acids. For the CDR3, the DNA is TGTGCCAGCAGCTTAGATCGAGGAGTAGGCACTGAAGCTTTCTTT. Translating it yields CASSLDRGVGTEAFF.

This chain links TRBV5-1 with TRBJ2-5, with 10 bases lining up with TRBD1. This CDR3 contains 15 residues. With V trimmed by 2 bases and J by 5 bases, 6 bases remained unmatched. Germline CDR1 reads SGHRS; CDR2 reads YFSETQ. CDR3 protein: CASSLGQGVGETQYF. The DNA for the CDR3 is TGCGCCAGCAGCTTAGGACAGGGGGTAGGGGAGACCCAGTACTTC.

The rearrangement joins TRBV30 to TRBJ1-6; TRBD1 is a possible D gene (6 bases). This CDR3 spans 14 amino acids. Germline V lookup: CDR1 GTSNPN, CDR2 SVGIG (reference sequence). The V end was cut by 8 bases, the J end by 9 bases, with 20 bases between. The CDR3 protein is CARSVAGRGSPLHF. CDR3 DNA: TGTGCCCGATCGGTGGCGGGCAGGGGTTCACCCCTCCACTTT.

The chain joins TRBV30 to TRBJ1-6; D is undetermined. There are 13 residues in the CDR3. Germline V CDR1 and CDR2: GTSNPN, SVGIG (reference sequence). Trimming took off 1 base at V and 4 bases at J, with 5 bases between the two ends. The CDR3 DNA is TGTGCCTGGAGTGCGGGATATAATTCACCCCTCCACTTT. Residues: CAWSAGYNSPLHF.

The J gene is TRBJ2-7, the V gene TRBV28; the D gene is possibly TRBD1 (6 bases). This CDR3 region has 15 residues. V was pared by 4 bases and J by 4 bases, with 17 bases between. CDR1 is MDHEN and CDR2 is SYDVKM in the germline V gene. In DNA form, the CDR3 reads TGTGCCAGCAGTTCCTCCGGGGACACTCAGTACGAGCAGTACTTC. The encoded protein is CASSSSGDTQYEQYF.

This rearrangement joins TRBV5-1 to TRBJ2-3, with D tentatively TRBD2 (6 bases). Germline CDR1 SGHRS, CDR2 YFSETQ. V lost 7 bases and J 6 bases, leaving 24 bases between the germline ends. This CDR3 spans 16 amino acids. The CDR3 protein is CASHEWYPGVGDTQYF. In DNA, the CDR3 is TGCGCCAGCCATGAGTGGTATCCGGGGGTAGGGGATACGCAGTATTTT.

The table lists this clone with a few counts. The J gene is TRBJ2-5, the V gene TRBV10-1; 10 nucleotides agree with TRBD1. Germline loops: CDR1 WNHNN, CDR2 SYGVQD (reference sequence). Losses at the gene ends were 8 bases for V and 5 bases for J; bases not matched to a gene: 11. This CDR3 contains 15 residues. CDR3 bases: TGCGCCAGCGCCGAGGACAGGGGGTCTGCGGAGACCCAGTACTTC. As protein: CASAEDRGSAETQYF.

The rearrangement joins TRBV6-2 or TRBV6-3 to TRBJ2-6; D is tentatively TRBD1 or TRBD2 (5 bases each). This CDR3 has 17 amino acids. V gave up 2 bases and J gave up 0 bases, with 11 bases separating them. Germline assignment: CDR1 MNHEY and CDR2 SVGEGT. The CDR3 DNA is TGTGCCAGCAGTTACGGGGCAGGGACCTCTGGGGCCAACGTCCTGACTTTC. Its protein is CASSYGAGTSGANVLTF.

The genes are TRBV19 and TRBJ2-3; 11 bases are a match to TRBD2. The trim removed 4 bases at V and 5 bases at J, leaving 8 bases unmatched. CDR3 length equals 16 residues. Germline CDR1 and CDR2: LNHDA and SQIVND (reference sequence). CDR3 sequence reads: CASSSLAGGYRDTQYF. The CDR3 DNA reads as TGTGCCAGTAGTAGTCTAGCGGGGGGTTATCGAGATACGCAGTATTTT. The whole variable domain, remainder taken from reference TRBV19 and TRBJ2-3, is DGGITQSPKYLFRKEGQNVTLSCEQNLNHDAMYWYRQDPGQGLRLIYYSQIVNDFQKGDIAEGYSVSREKKESFPLTVTSAQKNPTAFYLCASSSLAGGYRDTQYFGPGTRLTVL.

This chain connects TRBV27 to TRBJ2-1; a weak D match, TRBD1 (6 bases). Germline V gives CDR1 MNHEY, CDR2 SMNVEV (reference sequence). The V and J ends lost 8 bases and 9 bases respectively, with 23 bases between them. The CDR3 loop spans 15 amino acids. Written as DNA, the CDR3 is TGTGCCAGCGGCAGAGACAGGCCACTAGGGGGTGAGCAGTTCTTC. Translated, it gives CASGRDRPLGGEQFF.

The gene calls are TRBV7-6 and TRBJ2-5, with D unresolved. The V gene lost 4 bases and the J gene lost 4 bases, with 10 bases spanning the gap. The CDR3 is 13 residues long. Germline loops: CDR1 SGHVS, CDR2 FNYEAQ. CDR3 nucleotides: TGTGCCAGCAGCTCGGGCCCCTTAGAGACCCAGTACTTC. It specifies CASSSGPLETQYF.